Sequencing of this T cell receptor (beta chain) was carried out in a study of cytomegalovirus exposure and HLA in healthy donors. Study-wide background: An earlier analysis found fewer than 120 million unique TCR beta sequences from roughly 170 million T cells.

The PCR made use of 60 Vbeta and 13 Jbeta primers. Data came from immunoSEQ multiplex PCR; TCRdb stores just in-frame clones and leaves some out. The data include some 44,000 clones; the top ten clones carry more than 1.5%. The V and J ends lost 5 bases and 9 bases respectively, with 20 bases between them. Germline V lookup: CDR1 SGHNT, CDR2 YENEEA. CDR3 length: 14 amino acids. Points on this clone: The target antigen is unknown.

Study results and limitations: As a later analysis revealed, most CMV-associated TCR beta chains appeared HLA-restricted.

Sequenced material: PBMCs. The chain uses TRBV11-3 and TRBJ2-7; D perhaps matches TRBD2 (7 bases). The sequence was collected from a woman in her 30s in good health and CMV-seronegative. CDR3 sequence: CASSSPASGGGQYF. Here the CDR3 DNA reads TGTGCCAGCAGCAGTCCGGCTAGCGGAGGGGGGCAGTACTTC.